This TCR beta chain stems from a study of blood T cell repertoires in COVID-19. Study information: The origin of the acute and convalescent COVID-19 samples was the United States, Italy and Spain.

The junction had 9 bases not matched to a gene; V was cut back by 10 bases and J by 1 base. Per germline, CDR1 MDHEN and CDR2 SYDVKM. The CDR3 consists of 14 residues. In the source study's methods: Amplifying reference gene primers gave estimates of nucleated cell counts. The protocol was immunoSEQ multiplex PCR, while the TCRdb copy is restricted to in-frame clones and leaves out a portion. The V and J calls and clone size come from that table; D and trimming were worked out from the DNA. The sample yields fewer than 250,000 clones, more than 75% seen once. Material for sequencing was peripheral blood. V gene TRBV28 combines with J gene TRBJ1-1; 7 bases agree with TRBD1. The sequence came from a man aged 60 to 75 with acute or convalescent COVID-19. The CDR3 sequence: CATRGTARNTEAFF. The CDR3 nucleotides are TGTGCCACCAGGGGGACAGCCAGGAACACTGAAGCTTTCTTT. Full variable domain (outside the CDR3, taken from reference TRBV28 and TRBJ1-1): DVKVTQSSRYLVKRTGEKVFLECVQDMDHENMFWYRQDPGLGLRLIYFSYDVKMKEKGDIPEGYSVSREKKERFSLILESASTNQTSMYLCATRGTARNTEAFFGQGTRLTVV.